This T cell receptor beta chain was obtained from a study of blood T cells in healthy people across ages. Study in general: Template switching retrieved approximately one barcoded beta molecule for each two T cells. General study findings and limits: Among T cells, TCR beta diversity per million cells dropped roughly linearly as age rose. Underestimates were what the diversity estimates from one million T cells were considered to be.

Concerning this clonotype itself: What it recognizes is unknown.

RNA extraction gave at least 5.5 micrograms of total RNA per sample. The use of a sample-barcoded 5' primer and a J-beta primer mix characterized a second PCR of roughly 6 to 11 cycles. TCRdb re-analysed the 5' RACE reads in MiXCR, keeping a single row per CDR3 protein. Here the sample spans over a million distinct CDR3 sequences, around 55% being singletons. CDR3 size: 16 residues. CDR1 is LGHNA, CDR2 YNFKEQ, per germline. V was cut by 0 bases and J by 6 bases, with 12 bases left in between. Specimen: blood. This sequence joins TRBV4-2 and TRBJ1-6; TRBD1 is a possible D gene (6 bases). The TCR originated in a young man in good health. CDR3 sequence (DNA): TGTGCCAGCAGCCAAGAAAGGGACACTACTAATTCACCCCTCCACTTT. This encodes CASSQERDTTNSPLHF.